The rows below give T cell receptor beta chains drawn from one sample of a study of blood T cells in healthy people across ages. TCRdb re-analysed the 5' RACE reads in MiXCR, keeping a single row per CDR3 protein. Here the sample spans around 1,100,000 distinct CDR3 sequences, less than 45% being singletons. Sequencing was performed on blood. All receptors derive from a man between 18 and 29 years old in good health. CDR3s include the opening cysteine and the closing phenylalanine or tryptophan. The D gene is left open where the match is weak. Clone size, where shown, is once, few, many, or a class for clones that have expanded.

>TRBV7-8|.|TRBD1|TRBJ2-7
CASSLEGQIAYERYF
TGTGCCAGCAGCTTAGAGGGACAGATCGCCTACGAGCGGTACTTC
>TRBV4-1|.|TRBD1|TRBJ2-5
CASSQEDRVKETKYF
TGCGCCAGCAGCCAAGAGGACAGGGTAAAAGAGACCAAGTACTTC
>TRBV29-1|.|TRBD1|TRBJ2-2
CSVTPGQGYANTGELFF
TGCAGCGTGACCCCGGGACAGGGGTACGCGAACACCGGGGAGCTGTTTTTT
>TRBV21-1|few|.|TRBJ2-1
CASSKERVSCEQFF
TGTGCCAGCAGCAAAGAAAGGGTTTCATGTGAGCAGTTCTTC
>TRBV28|.|.|TRBJ2-1
CASSPLRGRGDNEQFF
TGTGCCAGCAGTCCCCTCCGGGGCAGGGGAGACAATGAGCAGTTCTTC
>TRBV12-3/TRBV12-4|few|TRBD2|TRBJ2-1
CASSLVSASGGDEQFF
TGTGCCAGCAGTTTAGTTTCGGCTAGCGGGGGGGACGAGCAGTTCTTC
>TRBV5-1|.|.|TRBJ2-3
CASSNDRQFPDTQYF
TGCGCCAGCAGCAATGACCGACAGTTTCCAGATACGCAGTATTTT
>TRBV6-5|few|.|TRBJ1-2
CASSYSAGTGGYTF
TGTGCCAGCAGTTACTCCGCAGGGACGGGGGGCTACACCTTC
>TRBV6-2/TRBV6-3|.|.|TRBJ2-7
CASSSGRSEQYF
TGTGCCAGCAGTTCGGGACGGTCCGAGCAGTACTTC
>TRBV20-1|.|TRBD2|TRBJ2-4
CSARDPFSSGKNIQYF
TGCAGTGCTAGAGATCCGTTTTCTAGCGGCAAAAACATTCAGTACTTC
>TRBV3-1|.|TRBD1|TRBJ1-5
CASSQEDRERYSNQPQHF
TGTGCCAGCAGCCAAGAGGACAGGGAGAGATATAGCAATCAGCCCCAGCATTTT
>TRBV3-1|.|.|TRBJ2-4
CASSQGPTKNIQYF
TGTGCCAGCAGCCAAGGACCCACCAAAAACATTCAGTACTTC
>TRBV6-5|few|.|TRBJ1-2
CASTQGPYGYTF
TGTGCCAGCACCCAGGGGCCATATGGCTACACCTTC
>TRBV6-5|.|TRBD1|TRBJ2-1
CASSWTGEHEQFF
TGTGCCAGCAGCTGGACAGGGGAGCATGAGCAGTTCTTC
>TRBV7-9|.|.|TRBJ1-5
CASSVEGRNQPQHF
TGTGCCAGCAGCGTAGAGGGAAGAAATCAGCCCCAGCATTTT
>TRBV20-1|many|TRBD2|TRBJ2-3
CSARDLAGGIDTQYF
TGCAGTGCTAGAGATTTAGCGGGGGGGATAGATACGCAGTATTTT
>TRBV3-1|many|.|TRBJ2-3
CASSQEPAAVSTDTQYF
TGTGCCAGCAGCCAAGAGCCGGCAGCCGTCAGCACAGATACGCAGTATTTT
>TRBV11-1|.|.|TRBJ1-2
CASSFEGAHYGYTF
TGTGCCAGCAGCTTTGAAGGGGCCCACTATGGCTACACCTTC
>TRBV29-1|few|.|TRBJ2-1
CSAAMDEQFF
TGCAGCGCCGCCATGGATGAGCAGTTCTTC
>TRBV3-1|.|TRBD2|TRBJ2-3
CASSQAPSGGTDTQYF
TGTGCCAGCAGCCAGGCGCCTAGCGGGGGAACAGATACGCAGTATTTT
>TRBV29-1|many|.|TRBJ2-3
CSVAQRITDTQYF
TGCAGCGTTGCTCAGCGGATCACAGATACGCAGTATTTT